This T cell receptor (beta chain) was obtained from a study of cytomegalovirus exposure and HLA in healthy donors. Study observations and caveats: A later analysis showed HLA-associated TCR beta chains outstripping equally common others in clonal expansion.

In the PCR, 60 Vbeta and 13 Jbeta primers were used. Sequenced by immunoSEQ multiplex PCR; TCRdb stores in-frame clones only, minus some. This listing includes under 200,000 clones. This CDR3 is built from 15 residues. Germline CDR1 reads SGDLS; CDR2 reads YYNGEE. After removal of 4 bases from V and 3 bases from J, the junction contained 6 bases not matched to a gene. Concerning this clone itself: The antigen is unknown.

Sequences were obtained from PBMCs. The sequence derives from a man younger than 45 in good health and CMV-seronegative. This chain uses TRBV9 with TRBJ1-5, with 8 bases lining up with TRBD1. The CDR3 here is CASSLAGGDNQPQHF. CDR3 DNA sequence: TGTGCCAGCAGCTTGGCAGGGGGCGACAATCAGCCCCAGCATTTT.